This T cell receptor (beta chain) was retrieved from a study of spatial heterogeneity in lung cancer. Time point reported: blood at routine non-recurrence follow-up after resection. Unsorted whole RNA of tumor, nontumor lung or frozen PBMC was sequenced. Single TCR cDNA molecules each had their own unique molecular identifier. TCRdb passed the 5' RACE reads through MiXCR, listing each CDR3 protein once. The sample includes some 46,000 distinct CDR3 sequences, approximately 12% of them seen just once. This clonotype was detected many times. With V trimmed by 0 bases and J by 5 bases, 5 bases remained unmatched. This CDR3 region has 15 residues. Germline assignment: CDR1 DFQATT and CDR2 SNEGSKA (reference sequence).

The clonotype was recovered from a male donor with early-stage non-small cell lung cancer. The material was PBMCs, obtained at follow-up. The chain joins TRBV20-1 to TRBJ2-1, with 9 bases that match TRBD2. The CDR3 spells CSARDGTSGHNEQFF. CDR3 DNA: TGCAGTGCTAGAGATGGAACTAGCGGGCACAATGAGCAGTTCTTC.